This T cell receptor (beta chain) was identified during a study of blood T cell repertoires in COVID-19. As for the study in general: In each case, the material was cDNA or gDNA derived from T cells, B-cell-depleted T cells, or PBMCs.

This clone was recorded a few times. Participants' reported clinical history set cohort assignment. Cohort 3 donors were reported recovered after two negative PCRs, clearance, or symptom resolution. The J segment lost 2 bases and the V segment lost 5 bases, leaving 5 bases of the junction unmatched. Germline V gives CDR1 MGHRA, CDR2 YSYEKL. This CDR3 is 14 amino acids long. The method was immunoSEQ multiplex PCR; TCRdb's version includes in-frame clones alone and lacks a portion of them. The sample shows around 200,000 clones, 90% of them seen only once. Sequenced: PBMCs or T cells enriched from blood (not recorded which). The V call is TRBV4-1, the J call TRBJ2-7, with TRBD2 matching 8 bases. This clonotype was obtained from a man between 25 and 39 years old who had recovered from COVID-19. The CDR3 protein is CASSATSGPYEQYF. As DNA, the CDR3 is TGCGCCAGCAGCGCCACTAGCGGCCCCTACGAGCAGTACTTC.